Below are 5 T cell receptor beta chains sequenced from a single sample in a study of identical twins. A single record per CDR3 protein comes from TCRdb applying MiXCR to the 5' RACE reads. The profile shows around 250,000 distinct CDR3 sequences, under 8.5% of them singletons. Another study also made use of these data, one on T cells expressing NK-cell markers.

Input material: CD8+ T cells sorted from blood. These receptors all come from a woman aged 18 to 35 in good health.

The chain combines TRBV20-1 with TRBJ1-1, with D possibly matching TRBD1 (5 bases). Germline loops: CDR1 DFQATT, CDR2 SNEGSKA (reference sequence). Trimming left V 8 bases short and J 1 base short, with 11 bases between. This CDR3 has 12 amino acids. The CDR3 bases are TGCAGTTCGCAGGGTCGGAACACTGAAGCTTTCTTT. It translates to CSSQGRNTEAFF.

This clonotype was detected many times. This rearrangement joins TRBV9 to TRBJ2-1; TRBD2 matches 7 bases. The length of the CDR3 is 18 residues. CDR1 and CDR2 (germline): SGDLS, YYNGEE. The trim removed 3 bases at V and 0 bases at J, leaving 12 bases unmatched. The CDR3 loop is CASSGRVTSEPSYNEQFF. The CDR3 nucleotides are TGTGCCAGCAGCGGACGGGTAACTAGCGAGCCCTCCTACAATGAGCAGTTCTTC.

This clonotype was observed many times. This chain uses TRBV6-1 with TRBJ1-3, with D unclear. Trimming took off 8 bases at V and 2 bases at J, with 10 bases between the two ends. Germline-derived CDR1 and CDR2 are MNHNS and SASEGT. The CDR3 contains 13 residues. The CDR3 spells CASAGVAGNTIYF. CDR3 DNA: TGTGCCAGCGCGGGAGTTGCTGGAAACACCATATATTTT.

The V and J genes are TRBV7-6 and TRBJ2-7; D uncertain. Germline lookup yields CDR1 SGHVS and CDR2 FNYEAQ. V gave up 1 base and J gave up 3 bases, with 13 bases separating them. The CDR3 is made up of 15 amino acids. The CDR3 bases are TGTGCCAGCAGCTTAGAAGGTGCCCAAGGCTACGAGCAGTACTTC. It codes for CASSLEGAQGYEQYF. The whole variable domain, filled in from reference TRBV7-6 and TRBJ2-7, reads GAGVSQSPRYKVTKRGQDVALRCDPISGHVSLYWYRQALGQGPEFLTYFNYEAQQDKSGLPNDRFSAERPEGSISTLTIQRTEQRDSAMYRCASSLEGAQGYEQYFGPGTRLTVT.

This clonotype was observed a handful of times. V is TRBV7-9 and J is TRBJ2-7, with D perhaps matching TRBD2 (5 bases). The length of the CDR3 is 13 residues. Trimming shortened V by 11 bases and J by 0 bases, and 14 bases separated the two germline ends. The germline V gene encodes CDR1 SEHNR and CDR2 FQNEAQ (reference sequence). CDR3 sequence: CASQKGGSYEQYF. CDR3 coding DNA: TGTGCCTCTCAAAAAGGAGGCTCCTACGAGCAGTACTTC.